A single sample gave rise to the 5 T cell receptor beta chains below, sequenced in a study of blood T cell repertoires in COVID-19. Method: immunoSEQ multiplex PCR; TCRdb's copy keeps in-frame clones and lacks some. This sample carries about 180,000 clones, about 81% of them seen once, and the ten largest clones take 12%. The specimen was peripheral blood. Source of these receptors: a woman of 80 years or more with COVID-19, enrolled during active disease.

This clone came up a few times. J is TRBJ2-1 and V is TRBV4-3; TRBD1 agrees at 12 bases. The CDR3 runs to 17 residues. The germline gives CDR1 LGHNA, CDR2 YSLEER. V trimming: 0 bases; J trimming: 5 bases; junction bases outside the gene matches: 5. CDR3 residues: CASSQDRGTGGNNEQFF. The CDR3 nucleotides read TGCGCCAGCAGCCAAGATAGGGGGACAGGGGGCAACAATGAGCAGTTCTTC.

J is TRBJ2-3 and V is TRBV9; possible D gene TRBD1, 6 bases. The germline V and J ends were trimmed by 0 bases and 0 bases, with 11 bases remaining between them. CDR1 and CDR2 (germline): SGDLS, YYNGEE. The CDR3 has 16 amino acids. Written as DNA, the CDR3 is TGTGCCAGCAGCGTAGGGACAGCCCCTAGCACAGATACGCAGTATTTT. Translation gives CASSVGTAPSTDTQYF.

This clone was detected once. The chain has TRBV15 and TRBJ2-5, with D perhaps matching TRBD2 (7 bases). From germline, CDR1 is LNHNV and CDR2 YYDKDF (reference sequence). The CDR3 contains 14 residues. Trimming stripped 8 bases from V and 4 bases from J, with 17 bases between. CDR3 residues: CATGNARGGETQYF. The CDR3 coding sequence is TGTGCCACCGGGAACGCTAGGGGGGGAGAGACCCAGTACTTC.

The chain carries TRBV5-1 and TRBJ2-7, with D maybe TRBD1 (6 bases). The V end lost 3 bases, the J end lost 5 bases, and 12 bases lay between the germline ends. Germline V gene lookup returns CDR1 SGHRS and CDR2 YFSETQ. The CDR3 runs to 13 residues. CDR3 protein: CASSSNRDHEQYF. DNA of the CDR3: TGCGCCAGCAGCTCCAACAGGGACCACGAGCAGTACTTC.

The rearrangement uses TRBV11-3 and TRBJ1-4; D gene uncertain. This CDR3 spans 16 amino acids. Trimming shortened V by 0 bases and J by 4 bases, and 12 bases separated the two germline ends. Germline V gene sequence: CDR1 SGHNT, CDR2 YENEEA. CDR3 nucleotide sequence: TGTGCCAGCAGCTTAGACCCGCCCGGACTTAATGAAAAACTGTTTTTT. It encodes CASSLDPPGLNEKLFF. Full variable domain (rest looked up from reference TRBV11-3 and TRBJ1-4): EAGVVQSPRYKIIEKKQPVAFWCNPISGHNTLYWYLQNLGQGPELLIRYENEEAVDDSQLPKDRFSAERLKGVDSTLKIQPAELGDSAVYLCASSLDPPGLNEKLFFGSGTQLSVL.